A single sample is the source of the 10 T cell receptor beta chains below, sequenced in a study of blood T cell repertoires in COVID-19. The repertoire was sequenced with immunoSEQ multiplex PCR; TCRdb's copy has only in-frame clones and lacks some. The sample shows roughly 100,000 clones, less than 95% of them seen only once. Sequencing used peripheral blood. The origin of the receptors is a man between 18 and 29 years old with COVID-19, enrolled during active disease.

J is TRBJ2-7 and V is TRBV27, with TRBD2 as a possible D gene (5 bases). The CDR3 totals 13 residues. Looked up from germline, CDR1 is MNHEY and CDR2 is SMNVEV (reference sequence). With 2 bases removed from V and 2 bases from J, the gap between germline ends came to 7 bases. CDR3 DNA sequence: TGTGCCAGCAGTTTAGGCGGGCCCTACGAGCAGTACTTC. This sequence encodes CASSLGGPYEQYF.

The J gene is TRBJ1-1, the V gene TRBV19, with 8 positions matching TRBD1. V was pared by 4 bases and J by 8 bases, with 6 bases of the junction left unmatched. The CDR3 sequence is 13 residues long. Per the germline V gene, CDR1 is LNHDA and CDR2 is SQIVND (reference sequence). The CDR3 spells CASSSRQGREAFF. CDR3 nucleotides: TGTGCCAGTAGTAGTAGACAGGGGAGGGAAGCTTTCTTT.

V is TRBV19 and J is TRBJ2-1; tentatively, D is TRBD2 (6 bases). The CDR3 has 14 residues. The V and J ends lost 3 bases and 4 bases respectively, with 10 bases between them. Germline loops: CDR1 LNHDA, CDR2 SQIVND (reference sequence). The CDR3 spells CASSIPGTYNEQFF. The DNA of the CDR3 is TGTGCCAGTAGTATTCCCGGGACTTACAATGAGCAGTTCTTC.

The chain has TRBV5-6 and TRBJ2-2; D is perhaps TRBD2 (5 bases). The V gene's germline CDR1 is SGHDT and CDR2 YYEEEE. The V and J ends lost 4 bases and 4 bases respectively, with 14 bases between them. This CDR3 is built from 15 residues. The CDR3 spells CASSPVAGGTGELFF. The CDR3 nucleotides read TGTGCCAGCAGCCCCGTGGCGGGCGGCACCGGGGAGCTGTTTTTT.

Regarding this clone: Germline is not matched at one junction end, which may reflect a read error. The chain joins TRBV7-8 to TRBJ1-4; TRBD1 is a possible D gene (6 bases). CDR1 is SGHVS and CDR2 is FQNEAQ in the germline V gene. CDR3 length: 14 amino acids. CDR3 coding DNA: TGTGCCAGCAGCCCTAGTGGGGGCGGTGAAAAACTGCTTTTT. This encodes CASSPSGGGEKLLF.

CDR3 nucleotides: TGTGCCAGCAGTACGTTCATGCGGGAGCGCACAGATACGCAGTATTTT. Translated: CASSTFMRERTDTQYF. V gene TRBV27 combines with J gene TRBJ2-3; TRBD2 matches 7 bases. With V trimmed by 5 bases and J by 1 base, 9 bases remained unmatched. The CDR3 is 16 amino acids. Per the germline V gene, CDR1 is MNHEY and CDR2 is SMNVEV (reference sequence).

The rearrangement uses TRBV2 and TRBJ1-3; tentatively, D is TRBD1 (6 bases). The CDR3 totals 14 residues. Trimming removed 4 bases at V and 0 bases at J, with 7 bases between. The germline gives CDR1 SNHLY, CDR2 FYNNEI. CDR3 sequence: CASSVQGSGNTIYF. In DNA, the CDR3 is TGTGCCAGCAGTGTACAGGGCTCTGGAAACACCATATATTTT.

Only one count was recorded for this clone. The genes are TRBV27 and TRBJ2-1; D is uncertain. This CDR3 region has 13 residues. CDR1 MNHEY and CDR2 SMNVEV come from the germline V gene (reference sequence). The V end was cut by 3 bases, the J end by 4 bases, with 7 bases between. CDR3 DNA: TGTGCCAGCAGTTTTGCGGAATACAATGAGCAGTTCTTC. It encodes CASSFAEYNEQFF.

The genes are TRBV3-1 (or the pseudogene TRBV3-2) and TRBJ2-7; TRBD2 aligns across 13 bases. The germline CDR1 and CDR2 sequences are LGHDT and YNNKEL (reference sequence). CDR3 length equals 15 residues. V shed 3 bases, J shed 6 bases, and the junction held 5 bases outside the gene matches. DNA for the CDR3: TGTGCCAGCAGCCAGACTAGCGGGAGGTTAGGCGAGCAGTACTTC. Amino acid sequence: CASSQTSGRLGEQYF.

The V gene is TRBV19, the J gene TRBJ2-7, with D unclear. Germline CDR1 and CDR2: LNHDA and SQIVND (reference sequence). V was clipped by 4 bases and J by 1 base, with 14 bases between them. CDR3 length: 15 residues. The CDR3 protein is CASSSSLDSSYEQYF. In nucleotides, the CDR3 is TGTGCCAGTAGTAGCTCCTTAGACTCGTCCTACGAGCAGTACTTC.